The 16 T cell receptor beta chains below all came from one sample that was sequenced in a study of blood T cell repertoires in COVID-19 (TCRdb year 2020). The method was the immunoSEQ multiplex PCR assay. Held by TCRdb, this immuneACCESS table contains in-frame sequences only and omits some clones. Under half of the omission traces to an unresolved V gene where checked; the cause of the rest is unknown. The sample records 200,000 to 250,000 clones, approximately 87% of which are singletons. Together, the top ten hold approximately 3% of the sample. The sequencing sample was made of PBMCs or T cells enriched from blood (not recorded which). The receptors come from a woman aged 45-60 years in a cohort exposed to, infected with or recovered from COVID-19 (not recorded which).

This chain connects TRBV3-1 (or the pseudogene TRBV3-2) to TRBJ2-1; TRBD2 matches 10 bases. Germline CDR1 is LGHDT and CDR2 is YNNKEL (reference sequence). CDR3 length equals 15 residues. Unmatched junction bases numbered 2, after V lost 1 base and J lost 5 bases. CDR3 residues: CASSQGLAGNNEQFF. CDR3 DNA: TGTGCCAGCAGCCAAGGACTAGCGGGTAACAATGAGCAGTTCTTC.

J is TRBJ2-5 and V is TRBV10-3; D perhaps matches TRBD1 (6 bases). The CDR3 runs to 14 residues. CDR1 and CDR2 (germline): ENHRY, SYGVKD. V lost 3 bases, J lost 3 bases, and 11 bases lay in between. In DNA, the CDR3 is TGTGCCATCAGTGACCCAGGGGTAGAAGAGACCCAGTACTTC. Encoded protein: CAISDPGVEETQYF.

The chain couples TRBV10-3 to TRBJ2-7, with D possibly TRBD2 on 5 matching bases. Trimming removed 3 bases from V and 2 bases from J, with 8 bases in between. Germline loops: CDR1 ENHRY, CDR2 SYGVKD. The CDR3 contains 13 residues. The CDR3 loop reads CAISELVTYEQYF. CDR3 nucleotides: TGTGCCATCAGTGAACTAGTAACCTACGAGCAGTACTTC.

The chain has TRBV7-8 and TRBJ1-2, with a possible D match to TRBD1 (6 bases). The V and J ends lost 7 bases and 6 bases respectively, with 18 bases between them. The germline V gene encodes CDR1 SGHVS and CDR2 FQNEAQ. CDR3 length: 14 amino acids. The CDR3 region is CASNRQVGGNGYTF. The CDR3 DNA reads TGTGCCAGCAACCGACAGGTGGGCGGGAATGGCTACACCTTC.

This chain connects TRBV6-5 to TRBJ2-5; a possible D gene is TRBD1 (6 bases). V gave up 7 bases and J gave up 2 bases, with 14 bases separating them. The CDR3 length is 14 residues. Germline V CDR1 and CDR2: MNHEY, SVGAGI. For the CDR3, the DNA is TGTGCCAGCACCTGGGGGCCGTTACAAGAGACCCAGTACTTC. Protein product: CASTWGPLQETQYF.

This clone is a singleton in its sample. The chain links TRBV6-5 to TRBJ2-7; D is possibly TRBD2 (5 bases). V dropped 8 bases and J dropped 7 bases, with 18 bases sitting between them. The CDR3 loop spans 13 amino acids. CDR1 MNHEY and CDR2 SVGAGI come from the germline V gene. CDR3 in DNA: TGTGCCAGCGGATGGAACGGGGTGTTAGAGCAGTACTTC. As protein: CASGWNGVLEQYF.

This clone showed up just a few times. The chain joins TRBV6-1 to TRBJ1-6, with 7 bases matching TRBD1. V was clipped by 0 bases and J by 9 bases; unmatched bases: 2. The CDR3 sequence is 14 residues long. Looked up from germline, CDR1 is MNHNS and CDR2 is SASEGT. The CDR3 region is CASSEAQGTSPLHF. CDR3 nucleotides: TGTGCCAGCAGTGAAGCACAGGGGACTTCACCCCTCCACTTT.

This clone was recorded once. The chain carries TRBV12-5 and TRBJ1-5; TRBD1 matches at 7 bases. V was clipped by 4 bases and J by 2 bases; unmatched bases: 14. The CDR3 consists of 18 residues. Germline-derived CDR1 and CDR2 are LGHNT and FRNRAP. The CDR3 reads CASGSGAQGRRGNQPQHF. The CDR3 nucleotides read TGTGCTAGTGGTTCCGGCGCACAGGGGCGACGGGGCAATCAGCCCCAGCATTTT.

The table lists this clone with a count of one. The rearrangement joins TRBV11-1 to TRBJ2-3, with TRBD2 matching 10 bases. The CDR3 runs 16 residues. The V gene end was trimmed by 0 bases and the J gene end by 6 bases; junction bases not matched to a gene: 6. Germline assignment: CDR1 SGHAT and CDR2 FQDESV (reference sequence). In DNA, the CDR3 is TGTGCCAGCAGCTTAGCGCGAAGCGGGGGGGCGGATACGCAGTATTTT. This gives the protein CASSLARSGGADTQYF.

The chain employs TRBV19 and TRBJ1-5; unclear D gene. This CDR3 spans 12 amino acids. CDR1 is LNHDA, CDR2 SQIVND, per germline (reference sequence). V gave up 6 bases and J gave up 4 bases, with 7 bases separating them. CDR3 sequence (DNA): TGTGCCAGTAGCTACTGGAATCAGCCCCAGCATTTT. Translating gives CASSYWNQPQHF.

The chain uses TRBV6-2 or TRBV6-3 and TRBJ2-3; 11 nucleotides agree with TRBD2. CDR1 and CDR2 from the germline V gene are MNHEY and SVGEGT. The junction had 8 bases not matched to a gene; V was cut back by 3 bases and J by 6 bases. The CDR3 has 16 amino acids. For the CDR3, the DNA is TGTGCCAGCAGTTATCCTATAGCGGGGGGGCTCGATACGCAGTATTTT. Its protein product is CASSYPIAGGLDTQYF.

The V call is TRBV12-3 or TRBV12-4, the J call TRBJ1-1; D unresolved. The V and J ends lost 3 bases and 2 bases respectively, with 7 bases between them. CDR3 length: 13 amino acids. The CDR3 DNA is TGTGCCAGCAGTTTTGAGCCCAACACTGAAGCTTTCTTT. It encodes CASSFEPNTEAFF.

This chain joins TRBV7-8 and TRBJ2-5; D is possibly TRBD2 (7 bases). Trimming removed 7 bases at V and 5 bases at J, with 23 bases between. From germline, CDR1 is SGHVS and CDR2 FQNEAQ. The CDR3 has 16 residues. The CDR3 sequence: CASTTADRGAWETQYF. For the CDR3, the DNA is TGTGCCAGCACCACCGCGGATCGGGGGGCCTGGGAGACCCAGTACTTC.

The V gene is TRBV7-2, the J gene TRBJ2-7; TRBD2 matches 14 bases. The CDR3 has 16 amino acids. V lost 4 bases and J lost 5; bases outside the gene matches: 7. Germline V gene data show CDR1 as SGHTA and CDR2 as FQGNSA. The CDR3 DNA reads TGTGCCAGCAGCTCGAAAGGACTAGCGGGGGGCCACGAGCAGTACTTC. As protein: CASSSKGLAGGHEQYF.

This clone was observed a handful of times. This chain connects TRBV4-1 to TRBJ2-5; weak D call: TRBD1 (5 bases). The CDR3 is 14 residues long. Germline CDR1 is MGHRA and CDR2 is YSYEKL. Trimming took 2 bases from V and 6 from J, leaving 13 bases between them. The CDR3 DNA sequence: TGCGCCAGCAGCCAACCGTTAAGGGGCAAGACCCAGTACTTC. Translating gives CASSQPLRGKTQYF.

The chain joins TRBV6-5 to TRBJ1-2; 7 bases align to TRBD1. This CDR3 is built from 12 residues. The trim removed 6 bases at V and 9 bases at J, leaving 7 bases unmatched. Germline V CDR1 and CDR2: MNHEY, SVGAGI. The CDR3 is CASRKPQGSYTF. The CDR3 region has the DNA TGTGCCAGCAGAAAGCCACAGGGGAGCTACACCTTC.